This T cell receptor (beta chain) originates from a study of molecular identifiers for immune sequencing clone quantification. General study results and limits: In a background of roughly 970,000 naive cells, spiked Jurkat TCR RNA from one cell was reportedly detectable.

Listed TCR primers, together with previously described methods, were used for the bulk TCR libraries. A single record per CDR3 protein comes from TCRdb applying MiXCR to the PCR reads. This table has approximately 100,000 distinct CDR3 sequences, roughly 38% appearing once. This clonotype was found many times. The antigen is unknown. The sequenced sample was naive CD8+ T cells from blood, with Jurkat cell RNA spiked in. Noted subset: FACS-sorted CD8+CD4-CCR7+CD45RA+ naive T cells. The TCR comes from a human donor in good health. Some libraries in this study had Jurkat cell RNA spiked in.

CDR3 coding DNA: TGTGCCAGCAGCTCGGACAGGGACCCAGATACGCAGTATTTT. Its translation: CASSSDRDPDTQYF. The chain carries TRBV7-9 and TRBJ2-3; 8 bases fit TRBD1. Trimming removed 4 bases from V and 4 bases from J; junction bases left unmatched: 4. Germline-derived CDR1 and CDR2 are SEHNR and FQNEAQ (reference sequence). The CDR3 totals 14 residues.